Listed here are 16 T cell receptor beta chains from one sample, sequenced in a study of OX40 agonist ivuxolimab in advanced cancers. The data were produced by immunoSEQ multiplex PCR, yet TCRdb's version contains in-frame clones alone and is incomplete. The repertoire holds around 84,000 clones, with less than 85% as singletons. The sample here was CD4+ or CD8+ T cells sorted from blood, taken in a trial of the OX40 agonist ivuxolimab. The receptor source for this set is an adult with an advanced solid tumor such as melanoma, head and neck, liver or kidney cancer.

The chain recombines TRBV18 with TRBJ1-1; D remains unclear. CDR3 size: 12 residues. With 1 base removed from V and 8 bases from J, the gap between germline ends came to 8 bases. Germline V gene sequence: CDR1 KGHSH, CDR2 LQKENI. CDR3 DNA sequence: TGTGCCAGCTCACCACGGTCCGGGGAAGCTTTCTTT. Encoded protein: CASSPRSGEAFF.

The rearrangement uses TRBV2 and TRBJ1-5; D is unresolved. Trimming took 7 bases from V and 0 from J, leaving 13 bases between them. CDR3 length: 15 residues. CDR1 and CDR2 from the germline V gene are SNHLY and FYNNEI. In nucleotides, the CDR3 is TGTGCCAGCAAAGACACCATTTATAGCAATCAGCCCCAGCATTTT. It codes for CASKDTIYSNQPQHF.

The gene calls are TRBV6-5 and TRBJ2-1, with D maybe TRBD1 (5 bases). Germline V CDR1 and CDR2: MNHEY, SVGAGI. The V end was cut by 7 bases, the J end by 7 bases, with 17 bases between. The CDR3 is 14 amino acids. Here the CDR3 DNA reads TGTGCCAGCACCAGGGCAGGGTCTGATAATGAGCAGTTCTTC. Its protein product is CASTRAGSDNEQFF.

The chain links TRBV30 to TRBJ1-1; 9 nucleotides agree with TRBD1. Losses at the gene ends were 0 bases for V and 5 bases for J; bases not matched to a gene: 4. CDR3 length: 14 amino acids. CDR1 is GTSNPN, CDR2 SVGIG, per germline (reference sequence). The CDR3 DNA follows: TGTGCCTGGAGTGTGTGGACAGGGGTAACTGAAGCTTTCTTT. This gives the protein CAWSVWTGVTEAFF.

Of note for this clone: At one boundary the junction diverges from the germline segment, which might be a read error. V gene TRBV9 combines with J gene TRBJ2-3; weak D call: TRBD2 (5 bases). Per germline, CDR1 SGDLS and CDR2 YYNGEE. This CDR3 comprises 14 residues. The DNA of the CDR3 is TGTGCCAGCAGCGTACAGGCGGGCACGGATACGCAGTATTTT. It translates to CASSVQAGTDTQYF. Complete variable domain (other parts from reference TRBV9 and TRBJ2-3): DSGVTQTPKHLITATGQRVTLRCSPRSGDLSVYWYQQSLDQGLQFLIQYYNGEERAKGNILERFSAQQFPDLHSELNLSSLELGDSALYFCASSVQAGTDTQYFGPGTRLTVL.

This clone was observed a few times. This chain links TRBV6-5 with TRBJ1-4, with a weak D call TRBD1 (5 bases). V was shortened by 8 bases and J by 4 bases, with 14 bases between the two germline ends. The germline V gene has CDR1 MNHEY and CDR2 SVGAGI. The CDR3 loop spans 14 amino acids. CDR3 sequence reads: CASARQLLNEKLFF. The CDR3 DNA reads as TGTGCCAGCGCACGACAGCTTCTTAATGAAAAACTGTTTTTT.

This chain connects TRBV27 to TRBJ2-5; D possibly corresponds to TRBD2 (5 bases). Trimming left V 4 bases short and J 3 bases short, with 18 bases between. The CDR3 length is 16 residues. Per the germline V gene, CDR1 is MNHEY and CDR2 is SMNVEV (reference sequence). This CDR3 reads CASSSYSREREETQYF. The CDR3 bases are TGTGCCAGCAGTTCTTATAGCCGGGAACGCGAAGAGACCCAGTACTTC.

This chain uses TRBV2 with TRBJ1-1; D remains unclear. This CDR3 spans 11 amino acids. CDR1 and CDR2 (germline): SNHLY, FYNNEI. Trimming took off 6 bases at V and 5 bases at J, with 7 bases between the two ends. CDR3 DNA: TGTGCCAGCAGACGAGGGACTGAAGCTTTCTTT. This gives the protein CASRRGTEAFF.

The CDR3 protein is CASSPQETNTGELFF. The CDR3 bases are TGTGCCAGCAGCCCCCAGGAGACGAACACCGGGGAGCTGTTTTTT. The chain recombines TRBV7-3 with TRBJ2-2; D gene unclear. Germline values: CDR1 SGHTA, CDR2 FQGTGA. Trimming pared 5 bases from V and 0 bases from J, leaving 10 bases between. This CDR3 region has 15 residues.

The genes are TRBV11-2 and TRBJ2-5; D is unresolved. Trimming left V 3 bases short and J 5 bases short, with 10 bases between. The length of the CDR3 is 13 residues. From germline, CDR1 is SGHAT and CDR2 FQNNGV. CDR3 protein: CASSFSTLETQYF. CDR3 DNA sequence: TGTGCCAGCAGCTTTAGTACTTTGGAGACCCAGTACTTC.

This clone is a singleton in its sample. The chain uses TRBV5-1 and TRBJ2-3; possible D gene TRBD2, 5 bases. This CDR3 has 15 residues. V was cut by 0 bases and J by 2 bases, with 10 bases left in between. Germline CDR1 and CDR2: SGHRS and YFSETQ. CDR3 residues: CASSLGVGDTDTQYF. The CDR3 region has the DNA TGCGCCAGCAGCTTGGGGGTGGGAGACACAGATACGCAGTATTTT.

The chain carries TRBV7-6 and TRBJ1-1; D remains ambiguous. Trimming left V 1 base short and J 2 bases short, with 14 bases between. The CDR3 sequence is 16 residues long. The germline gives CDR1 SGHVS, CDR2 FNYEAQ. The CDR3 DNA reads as TGTGCCAGCAGCTTAGGGGCCGGCACGTATAACACTGAAGCTTTCTTT. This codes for CASSLGAGTYNTEAFF.

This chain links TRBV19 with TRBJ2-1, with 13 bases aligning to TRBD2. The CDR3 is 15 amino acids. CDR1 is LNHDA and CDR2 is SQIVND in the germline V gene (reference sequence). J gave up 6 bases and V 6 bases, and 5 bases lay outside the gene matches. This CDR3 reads CASRELAGGPNEQFF. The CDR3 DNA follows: TGTGCCAGTAGGGAACTAGCGGGAGGGCCCAATGAGCAGTTCTTC.

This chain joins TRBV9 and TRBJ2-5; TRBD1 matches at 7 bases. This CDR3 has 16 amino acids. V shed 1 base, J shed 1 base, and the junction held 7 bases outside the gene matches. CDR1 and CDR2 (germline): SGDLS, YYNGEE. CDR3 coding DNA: TGTGCCAGCAGCGTACTCCCAGGGGACAGCCAAGAGACCCAGTACTTC. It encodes CASSVLPGDSQETQYF.

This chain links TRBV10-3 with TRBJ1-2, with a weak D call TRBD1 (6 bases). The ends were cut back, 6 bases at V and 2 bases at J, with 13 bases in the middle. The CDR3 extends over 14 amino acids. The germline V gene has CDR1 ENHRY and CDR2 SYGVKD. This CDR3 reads CAISHTQGNYGYTF. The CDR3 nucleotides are TGTGCCATCAGCCATACACAGGGAAACTATGGCTACACCTTC.

CDR3 DNA: TGTGCCAGCAGACTCGCAGTAGTTGGGGCCAACGTCCTGACTTTC. Translating gives CASRLAVVGANVLTF. This rearrangement joins TRBV6-5 to TRBJ2-6; no clear D gene. V lost 6 bases to trimming and J lost 3 bases, with 12 bases between them. The V gene's germline CDR1 is MNHEY and CDR2 SVGAGI. The CDR3 loop spans 15 amino acids.